This T cell receptor (beta chain) was identified during a study of Ad26.COV2.S vaccination and SARS-CoV-2 variants. The treatment here: some 20 received Ad26.COV2.S at low or high dose, single or two shots; several received placebo; per-sample allocation not given. The samples were gathered on day 63 after the first injection of vaccine or placebo. The study, taken as a whole, reports: Vaccine recipients showed a spike-specific TCR breadth that was higher than in placebo recipients. It was reported that spike-specific CD8+ and CD4+ T cell responses were substantially broad after vaccination.

Repertoires were generated with immunoSEQ multiplex PCR, while TCRdb's copy carries only in-frame clones and drops some. The data show about 440,000 clones, around 90% seen once. As concerns this clone: What it binds is not known.

The material sequenced was peripheral blood, taken in a trial of Ad26.COV2.S vaccine versus placebo. The receptor's source is a person between 18 and 60 years old who received the Ad26.COV2.S COVID-19 vaccine or a placebo.

Written as DNA, the CDR3 is TGTGCCAGCAGCTTGCGGGCAGGGGGGCTAGCGGATCTCTACAATGAGCAGTTCTTC. The encoded protein is CASSLRAGGLADLYNEQFF. The V gene is TRBV5-4, the J gene TRBJ2-1; tentatively, D is TRBD1 or TRBD2 (7 bases each). The CDR3 runs 19 residues. Trimming removed 1 base from V and 3 bases from J, with 23 bases in between. Looked up from germline, CDR1 is SGHNT and CDR2 is YYREEE (reference sequence).